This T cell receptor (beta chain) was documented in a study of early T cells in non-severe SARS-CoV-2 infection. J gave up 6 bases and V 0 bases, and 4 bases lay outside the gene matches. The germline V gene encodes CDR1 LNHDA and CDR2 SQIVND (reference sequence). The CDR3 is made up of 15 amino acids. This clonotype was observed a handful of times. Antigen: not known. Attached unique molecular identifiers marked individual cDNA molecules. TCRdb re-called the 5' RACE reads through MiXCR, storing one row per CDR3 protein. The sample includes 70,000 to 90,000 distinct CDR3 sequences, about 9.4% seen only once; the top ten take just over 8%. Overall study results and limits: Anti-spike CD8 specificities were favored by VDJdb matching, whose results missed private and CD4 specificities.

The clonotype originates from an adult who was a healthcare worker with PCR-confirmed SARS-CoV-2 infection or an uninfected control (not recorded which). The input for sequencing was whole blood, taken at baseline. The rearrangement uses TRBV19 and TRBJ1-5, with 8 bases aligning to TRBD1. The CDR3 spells CASSIEGRGLQPQHF. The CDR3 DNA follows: TGTGCCAGTAGTATAGAAGGCAGGGGGCTTCAGCCCCAGCATTTT. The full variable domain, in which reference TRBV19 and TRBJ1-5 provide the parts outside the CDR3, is DGGITQSPKYLFRKEGQNVTLSCEQNLNHDAMYWYRQDPGQGLRLIYYSQIVNDFQKGDIAEGYSVSREKKESFPLTVTSAQKNPTAFYLCASSIEGRGLQPQHFGDGTRLSIL.